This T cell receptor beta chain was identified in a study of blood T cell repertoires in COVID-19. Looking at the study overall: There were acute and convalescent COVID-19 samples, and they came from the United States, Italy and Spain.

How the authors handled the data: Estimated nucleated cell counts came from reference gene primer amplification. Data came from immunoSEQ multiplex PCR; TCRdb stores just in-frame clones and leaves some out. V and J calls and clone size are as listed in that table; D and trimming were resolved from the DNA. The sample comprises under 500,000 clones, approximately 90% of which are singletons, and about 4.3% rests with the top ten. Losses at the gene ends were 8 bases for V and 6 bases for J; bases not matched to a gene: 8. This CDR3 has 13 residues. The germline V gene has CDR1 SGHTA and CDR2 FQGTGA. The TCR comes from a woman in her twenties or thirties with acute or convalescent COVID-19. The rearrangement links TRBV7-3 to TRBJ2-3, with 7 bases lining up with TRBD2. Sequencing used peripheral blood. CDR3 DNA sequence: TGTGCCAGCGGGACGGGGGGTGCGGATACGCAGTATTTT. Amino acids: CASGTGGADTQYF.